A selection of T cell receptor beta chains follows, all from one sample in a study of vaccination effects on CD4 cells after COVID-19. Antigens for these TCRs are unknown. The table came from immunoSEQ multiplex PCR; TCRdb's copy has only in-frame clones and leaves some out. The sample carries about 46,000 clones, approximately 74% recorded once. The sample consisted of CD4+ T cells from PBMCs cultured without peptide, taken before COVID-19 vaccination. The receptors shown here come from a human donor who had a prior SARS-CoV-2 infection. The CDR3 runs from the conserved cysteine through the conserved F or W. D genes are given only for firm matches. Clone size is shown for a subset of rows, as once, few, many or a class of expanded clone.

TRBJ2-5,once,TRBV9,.,CASSGEGRLQGKETQYF,TGTGCCAGCAGCGGCGAGGGGAGGCTCCAAGGAAAAGAGACCCAGTACTTC
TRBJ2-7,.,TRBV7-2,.,CASSFGRLSSYEQYF,TGTGCCAGCAGCTTCGGACGGTTAAGCTCCTACGAGCAGTACTTC
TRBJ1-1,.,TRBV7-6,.,CASSLIGAISTEAFF,TGTGCCAGCAGCTTAATCGGTGCAATTAGCACTGAAGCTTTCTTT
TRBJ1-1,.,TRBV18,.,CASSPKEIRTAEAFF,TGTGCCAGCTCACCCAAGGAGATACGTACGGCTGAAGCTTTCTTT
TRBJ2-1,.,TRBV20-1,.,CSASPFNEQFF,TGCAGTGCTAGCCCCTTCAATGAGCAGTTCTTC
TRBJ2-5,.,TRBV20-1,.,CSAKVETQYF,TGCAGTGCTAAAGTAGAGACCCAGTACTTC
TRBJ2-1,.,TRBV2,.,CASSTTSDNEQFF,TGTGCCAGCAGTACAACCAGCGACAATGAGCAGTTCTTC
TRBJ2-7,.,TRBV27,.,CASSRYSGEQYF,TGTGCCAGCAGCAGGTATTCCGGCGAGCAGTACTTC
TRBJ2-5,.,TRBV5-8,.,CASSSRVETQYF,TGTGCCAGCAGCTCCAGGGTAGAGACCCAGTACTTC
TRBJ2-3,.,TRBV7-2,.,CASTPRFAWSDVTPDTQYF,TGTGCCAGCACCCCCCGGTTCGCTTGGTCTGACGTTACACCAGATACGCAGTATTTT
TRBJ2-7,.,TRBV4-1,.,CASSPDFYEQYF,TGCGCCAGCAGCCCGGACTTCTACGAGCAGTACTTC
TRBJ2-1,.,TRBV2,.,CATTRETAAYNEQFF,TGTGCCACCACGAGAGAAACAGCAGCCTACAATGAGCAGTTCTTC
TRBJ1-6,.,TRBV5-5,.,CASRRTAPDSGSPLHF,TGTGCCAGCAGACGGACAGCCCCGGATTCCGGCTCACCCCTCCACTTT
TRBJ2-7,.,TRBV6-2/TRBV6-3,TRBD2,CASSRAGVYEQYF,TGTGCCAGCAGCCGCGCGGGGGTCTACGAGCAGTACTTC
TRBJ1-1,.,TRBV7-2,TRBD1,CASSPRQGGTEAFF,TGTGCCAGCAGCCCCAGACAGGGGGGCACTGAAGCTTTCTTT
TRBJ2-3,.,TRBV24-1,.,CATSDLQPGDSGTDTQYF,TGTGCCACCAGTGATTTGCAACCTGGCGATAGCGGCACAGATACGCAGTATTTT
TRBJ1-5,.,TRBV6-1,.,CASSEGTNQPQHF,TGTGCCAGCAGTGAGGGAACGAATCAGCCCCAGCATTTT
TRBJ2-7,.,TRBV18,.,CASGEGGASGEQYF,TGTGCCAGCGGCGAGGGGGGGGCCTCCGGTGAGCAGTACTTC
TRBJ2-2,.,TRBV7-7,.,CASSLDWSAGELFF,TGTGCTAGCAGCTTAGATTGGTCGGCCGGGGAGCTGTTTTTT
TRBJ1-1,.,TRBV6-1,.,CASSEDGRNTEAFF,TGTGCCAGCAGTGAAGATGGCAGGAACACTGAAGCTTTCTTT
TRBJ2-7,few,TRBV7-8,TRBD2,CASSLTDTSGGYEQYF,TGTGCCAGCAGCTTAACGGACACTAGCGGGGGGTACGAGCAGTACTTC
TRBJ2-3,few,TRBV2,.,CASSEMIGTWDTQYF,TGTGCCAGCAGTGAAATGATCGGGACCTGGGATACGCAGTATTTT
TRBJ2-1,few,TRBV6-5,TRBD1,CASREDRWSYNEQFF,TGTGCCAGCAGGGAGGACAGGTGGTCCTACAATGAGCAGTTCTTC
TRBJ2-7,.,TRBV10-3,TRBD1,CAISGTGTGTLYEQYF,TGTGCCATCAGTGGAACCGGGACAGGCACCCTCTACGAGCAGTACTTC
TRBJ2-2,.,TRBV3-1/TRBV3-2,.,CASSQNAGELFF,TGTGCCAGCAGCCAAAACGCCGGGGAGCTGTTTTTT
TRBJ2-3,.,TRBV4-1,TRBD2,CASSHGLALDTQYF,TGCGCCAGCAGCCACGGACTAGCATTAGATACGCAGTATTTT
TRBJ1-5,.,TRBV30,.,CAWSATASQPQHF,TGTGCCTGGAGTGCGACCGCAAGTCAGCCCCAGCATTTT
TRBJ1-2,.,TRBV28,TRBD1,CASSLSTGLYGYTF,TGTGCCAGCAGTTTATCGACAGGGCTCTATGGCTACACCTTC
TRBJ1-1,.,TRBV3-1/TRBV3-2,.,CASSQSWGLNTEAFF,TGTGCCAGCAGCCAAAGCTGGGGGCTGAACACTGAAGCTTTCTTT
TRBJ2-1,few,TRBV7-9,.,CASSFSSGASSYNEQFF,TGTGCCAGCAGCTTCTCCTCGGGGGCTAGCTCCTACAATGAGCAGTTCTTC
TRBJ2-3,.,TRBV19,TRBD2,CASRSPGLATDTQYF,TGTGCCAGTAGATCCCCGGGACTAGCCACAGATACGCAGTATTTT
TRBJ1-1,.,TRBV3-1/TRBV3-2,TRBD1,CASRPNRDRGNTEAFF,TGTGCCAGCAGGCCTAACCGGGACAGGGGCAACACTGAAGCTTTCTTT
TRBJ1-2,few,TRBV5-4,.,CASPEMGANYGYTF,TGTGCCAGCCCGGAAATGGGGGCCAACTATGGCTACACCTTC
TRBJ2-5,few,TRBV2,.,CASSVESSETQYF,TGTGCCAGCAGTGTTGAGTCCTCGGAGACCCAGTACTTC
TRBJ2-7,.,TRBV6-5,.,CASSRTTGSYEQYF,TGTGCCAGCAGTCGGACAACTGGCTCCTACGAGCAGTACTTC
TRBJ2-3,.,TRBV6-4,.,CASRQSGADTQYF,TGTGCCAGCAGACAAAGTGGGGCAGATACGCAGTATTTT
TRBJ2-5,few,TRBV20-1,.,CSASTARQETQYF,TGCAGTGCTAGTACGGCCAGACAAGAGACCCAGTACTTC
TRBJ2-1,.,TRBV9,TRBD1,CASSRDSYNEQFF,TGTGCCAGCAGCAGGGACAGCTACAATGAGCAGTTCTTC
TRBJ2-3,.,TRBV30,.,CAWSVSSRMAQYF,TGTGCCTGGAGTGTAAGTTCGCGGATGGCGCAGTATTTT
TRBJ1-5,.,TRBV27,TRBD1,CASSRLSGQGAPGYQPQHF,TGTGCCAGCAGTCGTCTGTCGGGACAGGGGGCGCCGGGTTATCAGCCCCAGCATTTT
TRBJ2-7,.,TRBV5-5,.,CASRRPLAAYPYEQYF,TGTGCCAGCAGGCGGCCGTTAGCGGCGTACCCCTACGAGCAGTACTTC
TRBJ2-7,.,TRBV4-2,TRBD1,CASSGGDRSSYEQYF,TGTGCCAGCAGCGGTGGGGACAGGAGCTCCTACGAGCAGTACTTC
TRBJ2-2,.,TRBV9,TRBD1,CASSDRRTGNTGELFF,TGTGCCAGCAGCGACCGGCGGACAGGGAACACCGGGGAGCTGTTTTTT
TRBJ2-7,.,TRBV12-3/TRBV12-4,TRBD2,CASSWEGTYEQYF,TGTGCCAGCAGTTGGGAGGGAACCTACGAGCAGTACTTC
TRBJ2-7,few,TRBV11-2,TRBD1,CASSLTGGTGHEQYF,TGTGCCAGCAGTCTGACAGGGGGAACGGGCCACGAGCAGTACTTC
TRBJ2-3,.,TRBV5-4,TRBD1,CASSPRTTGGDTQYF,TGTGCCAGCAGCCCCCGGACGACAGGGGGAGATACGCAGTATTTT
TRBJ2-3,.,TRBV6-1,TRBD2,CASSEIAGPRGADTQYF,TGTGCCAGCAGTGAAATAGCGGGGCCACGCGGGGCAGATACGCAGTATTTT
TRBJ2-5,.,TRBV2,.,CASSEDGHFQETQYF,TGTGCCAGCAGTGAAGATGGGCACTTCCAAGAGACCCAGTACTTC
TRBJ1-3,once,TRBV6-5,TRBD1,CASTSRGLGNTIYF,TGTGCCAGCACTTCCAGGGGGCTAGGAAACACCATATATTTT
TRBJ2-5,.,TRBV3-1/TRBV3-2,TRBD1,CASSQEQGAETQYF,TGTGCCAGCAGCCAAGAACAGGGGGCGGAGACCCAGTACTTC
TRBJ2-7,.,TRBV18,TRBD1,CASSLSTGYNEQYF,TGTGCCAGCTCACTTTCGACAGGGTACAACGAGCAGTACTTC
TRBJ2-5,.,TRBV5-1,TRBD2,CASTGLAHQETQYF,TGCGCCAGCACGGGACTAGCGCATCAAGAGACCCAGTACTTC
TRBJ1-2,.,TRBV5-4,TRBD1,CASSGTGPFPYYGYTF,TGTGCCAGCAGCGGGACAGGTCCTTTCCCCTACTATGGCTACACCTTC
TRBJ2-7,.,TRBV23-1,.,CASSQPRNEQYF,TGCGCCAGCAGTCAGCCTAGAAACGAGCAGTACTTC
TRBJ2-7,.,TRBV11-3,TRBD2,CASSPGLAGSSEQYF,TGTGCCAGCAGCCCTGGACTAGCGGGAAGTAGCGAGCAGTACTTC
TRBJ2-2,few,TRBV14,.,CASSQDYGGTTGELFF,TGTGCCAGCAGCCAAGATTACGGAGGAACAACCGGGGAGCTGTTTTTT
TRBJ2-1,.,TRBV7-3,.,CASSLLGGEQFF,TGTGCCAGCAGCTTATTGGGCGGGGAGCAGTTCTTC
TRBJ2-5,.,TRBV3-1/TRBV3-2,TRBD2,CASSNYSGTSGRETQYF,TGTGCCAGCAGCAATTACTCCGGGACTAGCGGGAGGGAGACCCAGTACTTC
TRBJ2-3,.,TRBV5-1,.,CASSLPALKSTDTQYF,TGCGCCAGCAGCTTGCCGGCCCTCAAGAGTACAGATACGCAGTATTTT